A selection of T cell receptor beta chains follows, all from one sample in a study of blood T cell repertoires in COVID-19. Only in-frame clones appear in the TCRdb table, and some are missing; sequencing was by immunoSEQ multiplex PCR. The table includes about 180,000 clones, approximately 85% detected once. Sequencing used peripheral blood. These receptors all come from a human donor with active or convalescent COVID-19. The donor label of this sample is uncertain. Each CDR3 is given with its conserved first and last residue. D genes are given only for firm matches. The size field is filled for only some rows; it gives once, few, many or a size class.

d_call	clone_size	v_call	cdr3_length	j_call	cdr3_aa	cdr3_nt
NA	NA	TRBV19	13	TRBJ2-2	CASSIQGTGELFF	TGTGCCAGTAGTATCCAGGGAACCGGGGAGCTGTTTTTT
TRBD1	NA	TRBV3-1/TRBV3-2	14	TRBJ2-7	CASSQGTGVYEQYF	TGTGCCAGCAGCCAGGGGACAGGGGTATACGAGCAGTACTTC
NA	NA	TRBV3-1/TRBV3-2	15	TRBJ2-3	CASSQSGTITDTQYF	TGTGCCAGCAGCCAATCCGGGACAATTACAGATACGCAGTATTTT
NA	once	TRBV7-3	12	TRBJ2-7	CASSPQVVEQYF	TGTGCCAGCAGCCCCCAAGTAGTAGAGCAGTACTTC
TRBD2	NA	TRBV19	20	TRBJ2-1	CASSIVAGPPISSSYNEQFF	TGTGCCAGTAGTATTGTAGCGGGGCCTCCAATTTCAAGCTCCTACAATGAGCAGTTCTTC
NA	NA	TRBV5-4	15	TRBJ1-2	CASSPREGTNYGYTF	TGTGCCAGCAGCCCCCGGGAGGGGACTAACTATGGCTACACCTTC
NA	NA	TRBV19	14	TRBJ1-4	CASSISRANEKLFF	TGTGCCAGTAGTATAAGTCGAGCGAATGAAAAACTGTTTTTT
TRBD2	NA	TRBV19	14	TRBJ2-5	CASSSGTSVETQYF	TGTGCCAGTAGTAGCGGGACTAGCGTAGAGACCCAGTACTTC
TRBD2	NA	TRBV9	18	TRBJ2-7	CASSVDPLYSGQRGVQYF	TGTGCCAGCAGCGTAGACCCCCTTTACAGTGGCCAACGGGGGGTGCAGTACTTC
TRBD2	few	TRBV5-8	16	TRBJ2-7	CASSPPGLAETYEQYF	TGTGCCAGCAGCCCCCCCGGGCTAGCGGAGACCTACGAGCAGTACTTC
NA	NA	TRBV9	13	TRBJ2-3	CASSVSTPDTQYF	TGTGCCAGCAGCGTTTCGACTCCCGATACGCAGTATTTT
NA	NA	TRBV6-1	14	TRBJ1-3	CASSELTAGNTIYF	TGTGCCAGCAGTGAATTGACAGCTGGAAACACCATATATTTT
NA	NA	TRBV28	13	TRBJ2-7	CASSPYGFYEQYF	TGTGCCAGCAGTCCTTACGGGTTCTACGAGCAGTACTTC